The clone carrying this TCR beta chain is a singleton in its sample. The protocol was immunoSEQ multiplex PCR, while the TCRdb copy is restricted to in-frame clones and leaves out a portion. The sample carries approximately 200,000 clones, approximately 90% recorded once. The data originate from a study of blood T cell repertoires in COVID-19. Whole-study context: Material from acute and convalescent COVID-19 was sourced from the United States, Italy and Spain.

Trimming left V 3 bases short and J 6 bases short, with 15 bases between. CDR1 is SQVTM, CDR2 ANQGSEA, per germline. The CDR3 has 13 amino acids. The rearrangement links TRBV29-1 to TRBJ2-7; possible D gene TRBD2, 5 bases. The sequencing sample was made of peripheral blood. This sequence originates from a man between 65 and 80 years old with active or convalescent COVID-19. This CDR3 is CSVESPTRGEQYF. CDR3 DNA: TGCAGCGTTGAGTCCCCTACTCGGGGCGAGCAGTACTTC.